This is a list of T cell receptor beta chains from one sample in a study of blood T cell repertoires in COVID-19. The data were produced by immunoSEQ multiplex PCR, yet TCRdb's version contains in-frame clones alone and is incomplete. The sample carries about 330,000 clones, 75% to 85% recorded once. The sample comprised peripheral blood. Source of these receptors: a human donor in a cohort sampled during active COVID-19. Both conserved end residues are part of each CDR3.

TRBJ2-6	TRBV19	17	CASSPVYRISGANVLTF
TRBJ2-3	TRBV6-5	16	CASSYSWPKVTDTQYF
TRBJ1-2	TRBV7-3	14	CASSTGTTNYGYTF
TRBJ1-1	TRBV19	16	CASAIQGARVNTEAFF
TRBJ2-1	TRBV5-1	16	CASSPSGTLAGLEQFF
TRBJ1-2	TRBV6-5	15	CASNLRVHEGYGYTF
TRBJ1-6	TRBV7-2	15	CASILLSSYNSPLHF
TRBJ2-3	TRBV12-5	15	CASGFDSGGLDTQYF
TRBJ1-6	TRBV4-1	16	CASSQVDIISNSPLHF
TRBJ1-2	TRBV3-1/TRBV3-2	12	CASSTDRNGYTF
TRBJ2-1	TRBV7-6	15	CASSLGLAGNNEQFF
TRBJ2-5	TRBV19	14	CASSSRGRGGTQYF
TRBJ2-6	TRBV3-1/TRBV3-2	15	CASNSPGSGANVLTF
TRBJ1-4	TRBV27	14	CASSTGTANEKLFF
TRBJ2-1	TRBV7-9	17	CASSLKGTGKLRNEQFF
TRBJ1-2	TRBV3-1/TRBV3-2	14	CASSFRTGDYGYTF
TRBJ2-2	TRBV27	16	CASSLGTSGGAGELFF